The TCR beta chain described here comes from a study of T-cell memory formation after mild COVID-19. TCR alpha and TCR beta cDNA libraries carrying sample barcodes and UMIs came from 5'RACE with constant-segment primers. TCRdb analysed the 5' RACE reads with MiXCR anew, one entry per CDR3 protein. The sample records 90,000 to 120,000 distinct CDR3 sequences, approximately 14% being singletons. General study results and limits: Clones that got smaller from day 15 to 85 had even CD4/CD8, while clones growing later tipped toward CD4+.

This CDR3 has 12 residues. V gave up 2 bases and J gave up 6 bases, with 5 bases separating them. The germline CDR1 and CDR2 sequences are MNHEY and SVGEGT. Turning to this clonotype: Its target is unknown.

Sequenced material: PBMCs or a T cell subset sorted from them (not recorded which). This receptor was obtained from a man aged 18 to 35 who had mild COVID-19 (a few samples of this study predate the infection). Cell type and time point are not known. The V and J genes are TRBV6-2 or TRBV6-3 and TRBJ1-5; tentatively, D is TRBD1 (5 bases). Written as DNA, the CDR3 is TGTGCCAGCAGTTACGGGGGTCAGCCCCAGCATTTT. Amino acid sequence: CASSYGGQPQHF.